The 21 T cell receptor beta chains reported below all come from one sample, sequenced in a study of radiation and T cells in renal cell carcinoma. Time point of the sample: blood 4 weeks post-SBRT, at nephrectomy. Treatment denoted: 15 Gy SBRT to primary tumor, nephrectomy 4 weeks later. Sequenced by immunoSEQ multiplex PCR; TCRdb stores in-frame clones only, minus some. The sample carries some 150,000 clones, less than 90% recorded once. The sequences come from blood, collected from a patient whose treatment included radiotherapy and nephrectomy. Receptors originate from a woman aged 45-65 years with renal cell carcinoma.

This chain connects TRBV5-1 to TRBJ2-3; D unclear. Germline V lookup: CDR1 SGHRS, CDR2 YFSETQ. The CDR3 covers 14 residues. V was clipped by 0 bases and J by 0 bases, with 5 bases between them. The CDR3 protein is CASSLVTSTDTQYF. CDR3 bases: TGCGCCAGCAGCTTGGTTACGAGCACAGATACGCAGTATTTT.

The genes are TRBV10-1 and TRBJ2-1; TRBD2 matches 10 bases. V lost 4 bases to trimming and J lost 9 bases; unmatched junction nucleotides: 18. The germline V gene encodes CDR1 WNHNN and CDR2 SYGVQD (reference sequence). The CDR3 consists of 18 residues. The CDR3 DNA reads TGCGCCAGCAGTGTGGCCATAGGGGGGCTAGCGGGAGCCGGTGAGCAGTTCTTC. It translates to CASSVAIGGLAGAGEQFF.

This clone was seen only once. The CDR3 protein is CASSRDAETYNEQFF. The CDR3 region has the DNA TGCGCCAGCAGCAGGGACGCGGAGACCTACAATGAGCAGTTCTTC. The rearrangement uses TRBV5-1 and TRBJ2-1; D assignment may be TRBD1 or TRBD2 (5 bases each). Per the germline V gene, CDR1 is SGHRS and CDR2 is YFSETQ. V lost 4 bases, J lost 2 bases, and 13 bases lay in between. This CDR3 has 15 residues. Together with reference TRBV5-1 and TRBJ2-1, the CDR3 gives the full variable domain: KAGVTQTPRYLIKTRGQQVTLSCSPISGHRSVSWYQQTPGQGLQFLFEYFSETQRNKGNFPGRFSGRQFSNSRSEMNVSTLELGDSALYLCASSRDAETYNEQFFGPGTRLTVL.

The chain combines TRBV19 with TRBJ2-1, with TRBD1 as a possible D gene (6 bases). The CDR3 spans 19 residues. Deletions cut 5 bases from V and 0 bases from J, with 23 bases between. The germline gives CDR1 LNHDA, CDR2 SQIVND (reference sequence). The CDR3 DNA reads as TGTGCCAGTAGTTCCTCGGGTTATGCTCCGGGACACTCCTACAATGAGCAGTTCTTC. Encoded protein: CASSSSGYAPGHSYNEQFF.

In its sample, this clone was seen a few times. This chain uses TRBV10-3 with TRBJ1-1; D not certain. V was shortened by 6 bases and J by 2 bases, with 7 bases between the two germline ends. Germline CDR1 is ENHRY and CDR2 is SYGVKD. The CDR3 has 12 residues. The CDR3 coding sequence is TGTGCCATCAGGGGAATCAACACTGAAGCTTTCTTT. It encodes CAIRGINTEAFF.

The V gene is TRBV10-3, the J gene TRBJ2-1; D is possibly TRBD2 (6 bases). This CDR3 has 11 residues. V was clipped by 6 bases and J by 6 bases, with 6 bases between them. From germline, CDR1 is ENHRY and CDR2 SYGVKD. The CDR3 DNA reads as TGTGCCATCAGGGAGGGCAATGAGCAGTTCTTC. It specifies CAIREGNEQFF.

This chain joins TRBV4-3 and TRBJ2-3, with D tentatively TRBD2 (6 bases). The CDR3 runs to 16 residues. Trimming shortened V by 2 bases and J by 0 bases, and 12 bases separated the two germline ends. CDR1 is LGHNA and CDR2 is YSLEER in the germline V gene. CDR3 nucleotide sequence: TGCGCCAGCAGCCAATCGGCGGGGAGGAGCACAGATACGCAGTATTTT. Protein sequence: CASSQSAGRSTDTQYF.

J is TRBJ1-1 and V is TRBV5-1; D ambiguous. The germline V gene has CDR1 SGHRS and CDR2 YFSETQ. The V end lost 5 bases, the J end lost 6 bases, and 14 bases lay between the germline ends. CDR3 length equals 13 residues. CDR3 nucleotides: TGCGCCAGCAGACTAGAGGCGGGTTCTGAAGCTTTCTTT. Translation: CASRLEAGSEAFF.

The chain is built from TRBV6-1 and TRBJ2-1; D might be TRBD1 (5 bases). The V end lost 5 bases, the J end lost 5 bases, and 16 bases lay between the germline ends. This CDR3 contains 15 residues. Germline V gives CDR1 MNHNS, CDR2 SASEGT. As DNA, the CDR3 is TGTGCCAGCAGTAGAAGGGGTGACGAGGACAATGAGCAGTTCTTC. It is translated as CASSRRGDEDNEQFF.

The rearrangement links TRBV4-1 to TRBJ2-7, with TRBD2 matching 8 bases. CDR1 is MGHRA and CDR2 is YSYEKL in the germline V gene. J gave up 5 bases and V 4 bases, and 4 bases lay outside the gene matches. The CDR3 covers 13 residues. This CDR3 is CASSLPTSDEQYF. CDR3 nucleotide sequence: TGCGCCAGCAGCCTCCCGACTAGCGACGAGCAGTACTTC.

The chain employs TRBV6-1 and TRBJ2-3; 8 nucleotides line up with TRBD2. V lost 4 bases to trimming and J lost 1 base; unmatched junction nucleotides: 4. The germline gives CDR1 MNHNS, CDR2 SASEGT. The CDR3 totals 15 residues. The CDR3 sequence is CASSGAGAGTDTQYF. The CDR3 DNA is TGTGCCAGCAGTGGAGCGGGGGCGGGCACAGATACGCAGTATTTT.

The chain is built from TRBV7-8 and TRBJ2-3, with TRBD2 matching 10 bases. The CDR3 totals 16 residues. Looked up from germline, CDR1 is SGHVS and CDR2 is FQNEAQ. V trimming: 0 bases; J trimming: 1 base; junction bases outside the gene matches: 1. Here the CDR3 DNA reads TGTGCCAGCAGCTTAGCGCTAGCGGGAGGCACAGATACGCAGTATTTT. This sequence encodes CASSLALAGGTDTQYF.

The CDR3, as DNA: TGTGCCAGCAAGGTTGGAGGGGATAATTCACCCCTCCACTTT. This gives the protein CASKVGGDNSPLHF. The gene calls are TRBV27 and TRBJ1-6; D perhaps matches TRBD1 (5 bases). The CDR3 runs to 14 residues. V was pared by 7 bases and J by 5 bases, with 12 bases between. The germline V gene encodes CDR1 MNHEY and CDR2 SMNVEV (reference sequence).

The chain combines TRBV7-9 with TRBJ2-7; D is possibly TRBD2 (6 bases). The germline V gene encodes CDR1 SEHNR and CDR2 FQNEAQ (reference sequence). V was clipped by 0 bases and J by 0 bases, with 9 bases between them. The length of the CDR3 is 15 residues. CDR3 amino acids: CASSLAGGASYEQYF. CDR3 sequence (DNA): TGTGCCAGCAGCTTAGCGGGAGGCGCCTCCTACGAGCAGTACTTC.

The CDR3 DNA reads TGCGCCAGCAGCACCGGGACAGGGCTTGAAAAACTGTTTTTT. Translation: CASSTGTGLEKLFF. The V and J genes are TRBV10-1 and TRBJ1-4; TRBD1 agrees at 9 bases. This CDR3 spans 14 amino acids. The V gene's germline CDR1 is WNHNN and CDR2 SYGVQD (reference sequence). J gave up 7 bases and V 6 bases, and 6 bases lay outside the gene matches.

The genes are TRBV9 and TRBJ2-1; the match to TRBD2 covers 10 bases. Unmatched junction bases numbered 5, after V lost 4 bases and J lost 7 bases. The germline CDR1 and CDR2 sequences are SGDLS and YYNGEE. The CDR3 contains 14 residues. As DNA, the CDR3 is TGTGCCAGCAGCCCGAGGACTAGCGGTAATGAGCAGTTCTTC. Translating it yields CASSPRTSGNEQFF.

The chain couples TRBV9 to TRBJ2-3; tentative D call: TRBD2 (6 bases). The length of the CDR3 is 16 residues. The V gene's germline CDR1 is SGDLS and CDR2 YYNGEE. Trimming left V 3 bases short and J 4 bases short, with 18 bases between. The CDR3 here is CASSAGPYGGADTQYF. CDR3 nucleotide sequence: TGTGCCAGCAGCGCGGGACCCTATGGAGGGGCAGATACGCAGTATTTT.

This chain joins TRBV28 and TRBJ2-3; maybe TRBD1 (5 bases). This CDR3 is 13 amino acids long. The germline CDR1 and CDR2 sequences are MDHEN and SYDVKM. Between the trimmed V and J ends, which lost 8 bases and 1 base, there was a span of 10 bases. The CDR3 DNA reads TGTGCCAGCGGTACAGGACGCACAGATACGCAGTATTTT. Amino acid sequence: CASGTGRTDTQYF.

The V and J genes are TRBV11-2 and TRBJ1-3, with D perhaps matching TRBD1 (5 bases). The CDR3 consists of 13 residues. Trimming left V 6 bases short and J 0 bases short, with 6 bases between. CDR1 SGHAT and CDR2 FQNNGV come from the germline V gene. Written as DNA, the CDR3 is TGTGCCAGCAGGACAGCCTCTGGAAACACCATATATTTT. It codes for CASRTASGNTIYF.

The V call is TRBV7-8, the J call TRBJ1-2, with D possibly being TRBD1 (5 bases). Germline CDR1 is SGHVS and CDR2 is FQNEAQ. Trimming took 1 base from V and 7 from J, leaving 10 bases between them. The CDR3 runs 13 residues. CDR3 loop: CASSLDRKGGYTF. In DNA form, the CDR3 reads TGTGCCAGCAGCTTAGACAGGAAAGGTGGCTACACCTTC.

CDR3 region: CASSPSGRSNTEAFF. The DNA of the CDR3 is TGCGCCAGCAGCCCATCGGGACGCTCGAACACTGAAGCTTTCTTT. This rearrangement joins TRBV5-1 to TRBJ1-1, with D perhaps matching TRBD1 (5 bases). Trimming left V 4 bases short and J 1 base short, with 14 bases between. The germline gives CDR1 SGHRS, CDR2 YFSETQ. The CDR3 is made up of 15 amino acids.